This T cell receptor beta chain was profiled in a study of blood T cells in healthy people across ages. The table lists this clonotype with a few counts. The CDR3 is made up of 11 amino acids. Trimming removed 5 bases from V and 13 bases from J; junction bases left unmatched: 7. Germline V gene data show CDR1 as SEHNR and CDR2 as FQNEAQ (reference sequence). Using a J-beta primer mix together with a sample-barcoded 5' primer, a second PCR was run for roughly 7 to 12 cycles. Using its own MiXCR run on the 5' RACE reads, TCRdb lists one record per CDR3 protein. Found here are about 970,000 distinct CDR3 sequences, roughly half of them singletons; the top ten hold about a fifth.

The genes are TRBV7-9 and TRBJ1-1; TRBD1 aligns across 7 bases. The TCR comes from a woman aged 60-75 years in good health. The sample was blood. CDR3 sequence: CASSVDRVGFF. In nucleotides, the CDR3 is TGTGCCAGCAGCGTAGACAGGGTCGGTTTCTTT.